The T cell receptor beta chain under discussion was sequenced for a study of monozygotic twins with inflammatory bowel disease. The study's findings and limits: Sharing of clonotypes with others was lower in IBD patients than in healthy twins, and this was especially so with disease activity.

On this clonotype itself: Its target is unknown.

Germline values: CDR1 SGHNT, CDR2 YYREEE (reference sequence). The CDR3 sequence is 15 residues long. During cDNA synthesis, UMIs that each contained a 6-nucleotide sample barcode were added by means of template switching. TCRdb re-called the 5' RACE reads and gives one entry per CDR3 protein, without DNA. Across around 210,000 distinct CDR3 sequences, the top ten clones capture about 8% of the sample. This clonotype was sampled from a human donor with ulcerative colitis or Crohn's disease, or a healthy co-twin of an affected twin (not recorded which). This rearrangement joins TRBV5-4 to TRBJ2-3. Sequencing was carried out using blood. CDR3 amino acids: CASSLGRPGTDTQYF.